This TCR beta chain was sequenced during a study of read filtering for tumor transcriptome and immune sequencing. In the study overall: About 8 patients were R-ISS I, roughly 15 were R-ISS II, more than five were R-ISS III. RNA-seq yielded only roughly 80 to 1,300 TCR reads, IR-seq about 4 to 10.27 million.

The library was built from roughly 400 ng RNA with molecular barcoded adaptors for alpha/delta and beta/gamma chains. TCRdb re-analysed the reads in MiXCR, keeping a single row per CDR3 protein. The data hold roughly 68,000 distinct CDR3 sequences, with roughly 13% observed a single time. This clonotype has a count of ten or more. V lost 5 bases, J lost 6 bases, and 6 bases stayed unmatched. The V gene's germline CDR1 is WSHSY and CDR2 SAAADI. The CDR3 totals 13 residues. This receptor was identified in a donor over 35 with multiple myeloma. The sequenced sample consisted of a population of CD138-negative cells sorted from bone marrow. This chain joins TRBV10-2 and TRBJ1-2; 7 bases align to TRBD1. The CDR3 nucleotides are TGCGCCAGCAGTCCGGACAGGAGGAATGGCTACACCTTC. Translation: CASSPDRRNGYTF.